Given below is one T cell receptor (beta chain) in context. The data derive from a study of control samples from healthy donors and cancer patients. Clones were read by immunoSEQ multiplex PCR, and TCRdb kept only the in-frame ones, dropping some. The sample consists of roughly 84,000 clones, approximately 90% of them appearing once. The CDR3 covers 13 residues. Trimming stripped 6 bases from V and 1 base from J, with 9 bases between. Germline CDR1 is ENHRY and CDR2 is SYGVKD. The clonotype was recovered from a man aged 50 to 60 in good health. The sample was blood. The chain is built from TRBV10-3 and TRBJ1-1, with D possibly matching TRBD1 (5 bases). The CDR3 here is CAISLTGNTEAFF. CDR3 coding DNA: TGTGCCATCAGCTTAACAGGGAACACTGAAGCTTTCTTT.